These 20 T cell receptor beta chains share one sample of origin, sequenced in a study of T cell responses to AZD1222 COVID-19 vaccine. TCRdb's copy holds only in-frame clones and misses some; the assay was immunoSEQ multiplex PCR. This table has roughly 170,000 clones, approximately 86% appearing once. The material sequenced was peripheral blood, taken on day 0 of AZD1222 vaccination. Receptors were obtained from an adult in good health.

A few counts support this clone. In DNA form, the CDR3 reads TGTGCTAGTGGTCATCAGCGGGATGGTAACACCGGGGAGCTGTTTTTT. It encodes CASGHQRDGNTGELFF. The chain is built from TRBV12-5 and TRBJ2-2, with TRBD2 matching over 7 bases. The CDR3 is made up of 16 amino acids. After removal of 5 bases from V and 2 bases from J, the junction contained 8 bases not matched to a gene. Per germline, CDR1 LGHNT and CDR2 FRNRAP. Based on the CDR3 plus reference TRBV12-5 and TRBJ2-2, the full variable domain is DARVTQTPRHKVTEMGQEVTMRCQPILGHNTVFWYRQTMMQGLELLAYFRNRAPLDDSGMPKDRFSAEMPDATLATLKIQPSEPRDSAVYFCASGHQRDGNTGELFFGEGSRLTVL.

On this clone itself: The sample carries other DNA sequences with the same CDR3. The chain uses TRBV28 and TRBJ1-1; D ambiguous. Deletions cut 4 bases from V and 2 bases from J, with 11 bases between. CDR3 size: 14 residues. Germline CDR1 MDHEN, CDR2 SYDVKM. The chain's CDR3 is CASSSDGENTEAFF. The CDR3 DNA follows: TGTGCCAGCAGTTCCGACGGAGAAAACACTGAAGCTTTCTTT.

This rearrangement joins TRBV16 to TRBJ2-7; 8 positions match TRBD1. The CDR3 is 12 residues long. Germline CDR1 KGHSY, CDR2 FQNENV. Trimming at V came to 4 bases and at J to 5 bases, leaving 1 base not matched to a gene. In nucleotides, the CDR3 is TGTGCCAGCAGCCGGACAGGGAACGAGCAGTACTTC. Translation gives CASSRTGNEQYF.

This clone was observed a handful of times. A read error may account for a junction end that differs from germline. The chain is built from TRBV5-1 and TRBJ2-2, with 7 bases lining up with TRBD1. Looked up from germline, CDR1 is SGHRS and CDR2 is YFSETQ. The CDR3 runs 14 residues. CDR3 DNA: TGCGCCAGCAGTGAGACAGGGAACGCCGGGGAGCTGTTTTTT. It encodes CASSETGNAGELFF. Looking up the rest from reference TRBV5-1 and TRBJ2-2 gives the full variable domain: KAGVTQTPRYLIKTRGQQVTLSCSPISGHRSVSWYQQTPGQGLQFLFEYFSETQRNKGNFPGRFSGRQFSNSRSEMNVSTLELGDSALYLCASSETGNAGELFFGEGSRLTVL.

The rearrangement joins TRBV11-1 to TRBJ2-1, with TRBD1 matching 12 bases. CDR3 length: 16 amino acids. Losses at the gene ends were 5 bases for V and 13 bases for J; bases not matched to a gene: 15. The germline V gene encodes CDR1 SGHAT and CDR2 FQDESV (reference sequence). The CDR3 DNA is TGTGCCAGCAGCCTCAAGGCGGGGACAGGGGGCGATCCTCAGTTCTTC. It yields the protein CASSLKAGTGGDPQFF.

This chain links TRBV29-1 with TRBJ2-7; TRBD2 might be the D (5 bases). The CDR3 extends over 12 amino acids. Germline-derived CDR1 and CDR2 are SQVTM and ANQGSEA. V was trimmed by 5 bases and J by 9 bases, leaving 17 bases between them. CDR3 sequence reads: CSVSVSTSGQYF. CDR3 DNA sequence: TGCAGCGTTTCCGTCAGTACCAGCGGGCAGTACTTC.

V and J are TRBV4-2 and TRBJ2-7, with 7 positions matching TRBD1. The germline gives CDR1 LGHNA, CDR2 YNFKEQ. V dropped 4 bases and J dropped 3; count of bases not matched to a gene: 6. CDR3 length: 14 amino acids. The CDR3: CASSPSGQLYEQYF. CDR3 bases: TGTGCCAGCAGCCCATCGGGACAGCTCTACGAGCAGTACTTC.

V gene TRBV28 combines with J gene TRBJ1-2, with TRBD1 matching 7 bases. This CDR3 comprises 19 residues. Germline trimming cut 5 bases from V and 4 bases from J; bases unmatched to any gene: 22. Germline CDR1 and CDR2: MDHEN and SYDVKM. In DNA form, the CDR3 reads TGTGCCAGCAGTCTAATTACGTATGGGACAGCCTACCCCACCTATGGCTACACCTTC. Protein sequence: CASSLITYGTAYPTYGYTF.

V is TRBV24-1 and J is TRBJ2-3; 14 bases align to TRBD2. This CDR3 contains 16 residues. Per germline, CDR1 KGHDR and CDR2 SFDVKD. V trimming: 3 bases; J trimming: 4 bases; junction bases outside the gene matches: 2. The chain's CDR3 is CATSDRTSGRSDTQYF. CDR3 coding DNA: TGTGCCACCAGTGATCGGACTAGCGGGAGGTCAGATACGCAGTATTTT.

This chain links TRBV19 with TRBJ2-1; D might be TRBD1 (5 bases). The CDR3 sequence is 13 residues long. Trimming cost V 3 bases and J 5 bases, with 8 bases left between them. The V gene's germline CDR1 is LNHDA and CDR2 SQIVND (reference sequence). CDR3 residues: CASSMGQDNEQFF. CDR3 DNA sequence: TGTGCCAGTAGTATGGGGCAGGACAATGAGCAGTTCTTC.

The V and J genes are TRBV5-6 and TRBJ2-7; TRBD1 matches 8 bases. The trim removed 1 base at V and 0 bases at J, leaving 9 bases unmatched. Germline values: CDR1 SGHDT, CDR2 YYEEEE. This CDR3 spans 17 amino acids. CDR3 residues: CASSLRPSGQVSYEQYF. CDR3 nucleotides: TGTGCCAGCAGCTTGAGGCCCTCGGGACAGGTCTCCTACGAGCAGTACTTC.

The J gene is TRBJ2-7, the V gene TRBV9; D might be TRBD1 (6 bases). Germline values: CDR1 SGDLS, CDR2 YYNGEE. This CDR3 comprises 14 residues. The V end was cut by 2 bases, the J end by 1 base, with 10 bases between. CDR3 sequence reads: CASSVQGSSYEQYF. CDR3 sequence (DNA): TGTGCCAGCAGCGTCCAGGGGAGTTCCTACGAGCAGTACTTC.

The rearrangement joins TRBV19 to TRBJ2-1; D perhaps matches TRBD1 (6 bases). CDR1 LNHDA and CDR2 SQIVND come from the germline V gene (reference sequence). This CDR3 has 13 amino acids. The germline V and J ends were trimmed by 1 base and 14 bases, with 15 bases remaining between them. The CDR3 reads CASSIGPRTVEFF. CDR3 nucleotides: TGTGCCAGTAGTATAGGCCCCCGGACAGTGGAGTTCTTC.

This rearrangement joins TRBV11-1 to TRBJ2-1; 10 bases agree with TRBD2. Per the germline V gene, CDR1 is SGHAT and CDR2 is FQDESV (reference sequence). The trim removed 2 bases at V and 8 bases at J, leaving 6 bases unmatched. The CDR3 consists of 15 residues. The CDR3 reads CASSLTSGNRDEQFF. CDR3 nucleotide sequence: TGTGCCAGCAGCTTAACTAGCGGGAACAGGGATGAGCAGTTCTTC. Full variable domain (rest looked up from reference TRBV11-1 and TRBJ2-1): EAEVAQSPRYKITEKSQAVAFWCDPISGHATLYWYRQILGQGPELLVQFQDESVVDDSQLPKDRFSAERLKGVDSTLKIQPAELGDSAMYLCASSLTSGNRDEQFFGPGTRLTVL.

The V gene is TRBV6-5, the J gene TRBJ2-5; possible D gene TRBD1, 6 bases. The V gene's germline CDR1 is MNHEY and CDR2 SVGAGI. V gave up 6 bases and J gave up 2 bases, with 7 bases separating them. The CDR3 extends over 12 amino acids. The CDR3 loop reads CASRDRQETQYF. In DNA, the CDR3 is TGTGCCAGCAGGGACAGACAAGAGACCCAGTACTTC.

The chain joins TRBV9 to TRBJ2-3; D gene uncertain. The CDR3 contains 13 residues. With 1 base removed from V and 2 bases from J, the gap between germline ends came to 5 bases. Per the germline V gene, CDR1 is SGDLS and CDR2 is YYNGEE. CDR3 nucleotide sequence: TGTGCCAGCAGCGTATCACCCACAGATACGCAGTATTTT. It codes for CASSVSPTDTQYF.

The chain joins TRBV29-1 to TRBJ1-1; D gene ambiguous. The CDR3 spans 13 residues. Germline V CDR1 and CDR2: SQVTM, ANQGSEA. V lost 2 bases, J lost 3 bases, and 10 bases lay in between. Here the CDR3 DNA reads TGCAGCGTTGAAACTACAGCCTACACTGAAGCTTTCTTT. It translates to CSVETTAYTEAFF.

The gene calls are TRBV18 and TRBJ2-7, with TRBD1 matching 7 bases. Germline CDR1 reads KGHSH; CDR2 reads LQKENI. The CDR3 sequence is 16 residues long. The ends lost 4 bases at V and 1 base at J; junction bases unmatched: 10. This chain's CDR3 is CASSLQTGSVSYEQYF. The CDR3 DNA sequence: TGTGCCAGCTCACTACAGACAGGGTCAGTATCCTACGAGCAGTACTTC.

The chain uses TRBV27 and TRBJ2-1, with D unclear. CDR1 is MNHEY and CDR2 is SMNVEV in the germline V gene (reference sequence). V was trimmed by 5 bases and J by 4 bases, leaving 9 bases between them. The CDR3 consists of 13 residues. The CDR3 DNA reads as TGTGCCAGCAGTCTAACCCTGTACAATGAGCAGTTCTTC. This sequence encodes CASSLTLYNEQFF.

CDR3 coding DNA: TGTGCCACCCGGGGCAGGTTGGCGTACGAGCAGTACTTC. It translates to CATRGRLAYEQYF. The chain has TRBV10-3 and TRBJ2-7; possibly TRBD1 or TRBD2 for D (5 bases each). The CDR3 is 13 residues long. The V end lost 10 bases, the J end lost 4 bases, and 17 bases lay between the germline ends. From germline, CDR1 is ENHRY and CDR2 SYGVKD.